A single sample gave rise to the 27 T cell receptor beta chains below, sequenced in a study of memory CD4+ T cells and cytomegalovirus serostatus. Single viable CD3+CD4+CD8-CD45RO+ cells were sorted as the memory CD4+ T cells. The repertoire was sequenced with immunoSEQ multiplex PCR; TCRdb's copy has only in-frame clones and lacks some. This table holds some 73,000 clones, around 82% found once. The sequenced material came from memory CD4+ T cells from blood. These receptors were taken from an adult in good health and CMV-seropositive.

The J gene is TRBJ1-6, the V gene TRBV28, with D uncertain. Trimming stripped 5 bases from V and 8 bases from J, with 7 bases between. The CDR3 consists of 12 residues. Germline values: CDR1 MDHEN, CDR2 SYDVKM. The CDR3 coding sequence is TGTGCCAGCAGTCTCACAGATTCACCCCTCCACTTT. Its protein product is CASSLTDSPLHF.

The chain links TRBV9 to TRBJ2-7; 9 nucleotides match TRBD1. The V gene's germline CDR1 is SGDLS and CDR2 YYNGEE. V was pared by 3 bases and J by 0 bases, with 7 bases of the junction left unmatched. This CDR3 region has 16 residues. The CDR3 DNA follows: TGTGCCAGCAGCGCTGGGACAGGGTCGAGCTCCTACGAGCAGTACTTC. This codes for CASSAGTGSSSYEQYF. The variable domain in full, with the rest retrieved from reference TRBV9 and TRBJ2-7, is DSGVTQTPKHLITATGQRVTLRCSPRSGDLSVYWYQQSLDQGLQFLIQYYNGEERAKGNILERFSAQQFPDLHSELNLSSLELGDSALYFCASSAGTGSSSYEQYFGPGTRLTVT.

This chain joins TRBV5-1 and TRBJ1-1, with D perhaps matching TRBD1 (5 bases). This CDR3 spans 13 amino acids. Germline V CDR1 and CDR2: SGHRS, YFSETQ. Trimming removed 6 bases at V and 11 bases at J, with 20 bases between. This chain's CDR3 is CASTSSGAGTAFF. In DNA form, the CDR3 reads TGCGCCAGCACTTCCTCTGGGGCAGGGACGGCTTTCTTT.

This clone was detected only a few times. V is TRBV30 and J is TRBJ1-2; D ambiguous. V was pared by 2 bases and J by 8 bases, with 6 bases between. Germline loops: CDR1 GTSNPN, CDR2 SVGIG (reference sequence). CDR3 length: 10 residues. The CDR3 DNA reads TGTGCCTGGAGTAGTGGAGGCTACACCTTC. Residues: CAWSSGGYTF.

This chain connects TRBV6-6 to TRBJ1-3, with D hard to call. Germline CDR1 MNHNY, CDR2 SVGAGI (reference sequence). Trimming left V 0 bases short and J 2 bases short, with 5 bases between. CDR3 length: 14 amino acids. The CDR3 nucleotides read TGTGCCAGCAGTTACTCAGAGGCTGGAAACACCATATATTTT. Translation gives CASSYSEAGNTIYF.

The CDR3 DNA follows: TGCGCCAGCGCATCGGATACTCAGGGAATCGGCTACACCTTC. Translated: CASASDTQGIGYTF. The chain carries TRBV5-1 and TRBJ1-2; TRBD1 might be the D (5 bases). The V end lost 7 bases, the J end lost 8 bases, and 21 bases lay between the germline ends. Germline CDR1 reads SGHRS; CDR2 reads YFSETQ. The CDR3 is 14 residues long.

The V and J genes are TRBV5-1 and TRBJ2-2, with 8 positions matching TRBD1. In germline, CDR1 is SGHRS, CDR2 YFSETQ. The CDR3 is 16 amino acids. Trimming at V came to 4 bases and at J to 0 bases, leaving 5 bases not matched to a gene. CDR3 residues: CASSPPGQANTGELFF. CDR3 nucleotides: TGCGCCAGCAGCCCCCCGGGACAGGCGAACACCGGGGAGCTGTTTTTT.

The genes are TRBV7-2 and TRBJ1-6, with D tentatively TRBD1 (6 bases). Germline CDR1 reads SGHTA; CDR2 reads FQGNSA. V lost 1 base, J lost 6 bases, and 10 bases lay in between. The CDR3 runs 15 residues. The CDR3 coding sequence is TGTGCCAGCAGCTTAGAGGCAGGGGCTAATTCACCCCTCCACTTT. Encoded protein: CASSLEAGANSPLHF.

The rearrangement uses TRBV7-2 and TRBJ2-2; D is unclear. In germline, CDR1 is SGHTA, CDR2 FQGNSA. V was trimmed by 6 bases and J by 9 bases, leaving 8 bases between them. This CDR3 comprises 11 residues. As DNA, the CDR3 is TGTGCCAGCAGTATGAGCTGGGAGCTGTTTTTT. Residues: CASSMSWELFF.

The CDR3 region has the DNA TGTGCCAGCAGCGCGGGGACAGGGGGGAGCACTGAAGCTTTCTTT. Translation gives CASSAGTGGSTEAFF. The chain employs TRBV7-6 and TRBJ1-1; 11 bases align to TRBD1. V dropped 5 bases and J dropped 4; count of bases not matched to a gene: 6. This CDR3 is built from 15 residues. Germline CDR1 reads SGHVS; CDR2 reads FNYEAQ.

Regarding this clone: The junction departs from the called germline gene at one end, perhaps through a read error. This chain connects TRBV6-1 to TRBJ2-3, with 9 positions matching TRBD1. Germline V gene data show CDR1 as MNHNS and CDR2 as SASEGT. The CDR3 runs 11 residues. The CDR3 spells CASSEGGTGRF. In nucleotides, the CDR3 is TGTGCCAGCAGTGAAGGCGGGACAGGGAGATTT.

The chain has TRBV29-1 and TRBJ1-2; D unresolved. Germline CDR1 is SQVTM and CDR2 is ANQGSEA. The CDR3 consists of 12 residues. V lost 7 bases and J lost 2, with 11 bases in between. The CDR3 nucleotides are TGCAGCGCCGGGGAGCAGAACTATGGCTACACCTTC. Its translation is CSAGEQNYGYTF.

This sequence joins TRBV6-5 and TRBJ2-5, with 9 bases identical to TRBD2. The J segment lost 2 bases and the V segment lost 4 bases, leaving 2 bases of the junction unmatched. The germline V gene has CDR1 MNHEY and CDR2 SVGAGI. This CDR3 has 14 amino acids. The chain's CDR3 is CASSFLAGQETQYF. The CDR3 coding sequence is TGTGCCAGCAGTTTCCTAGCGGGGCAAGAGACCCAGTACTTC.

The chain uses TRBV20-1 and TRBJ2-7, with 7 nucleotides matching TRBD1. The CDR3 contains 11 residues. Germline CDR1 and CDR2: DFQATT and SNEGSKA (reference sequence). V gave up 7 bases and J gave up 7 bases; unmatched junction bases: 7. CDR3 sequence: CSGTGDREQYF. In DNA form, the CDR3 reads TGCAGTGGCACAGGGGACCGGGAGCAGTACTTC.

The rearrangement joins TRBV27 to TRBJ2-3, with D maybe TRBD2 (5 bases). Germline lookup yields CDR1 MNHEY and CDR2 SMNVEV (reference sequence). V lost 5 bases and J lost 0, with 15 bases in between. This CDR3 spans 16 amino acids. CDR3 in DNA: TGTGCCAGCAGTCAAGACTACCGCCCTAGCACAGATACGCAGTATTTT. Protein product: CASSQDYRPSTDTQYF.

The chain uses TRBV7-6 and TRBJ2-2; 9 nucleotides agree with TRBD1. J gave up 0 bases and V 5 bases, and 4 bases lay outside the gene matches. Germline values: CDR1 SGHVS, CDR2 FNYEAQ. CDR3 length equals 16 residues. Here the CDR3 DNA reads TGTGCCAGCAGCGTAAGACAGGGGGCGAACACCGGGGAGCTGTTTTTT. This codes for CASSVRQGANTGELFF.

The chain couples TRBV28 to TRBJ1-1; no clear D gene. Trimming shortened V by 4 bases and J by 3 bases, and 6 bases separated the two germline ends. Germline V lookup: CDR1 MDHEN, CDR2 SYDVKM. CDR3 length equals 12 residues. The CDR3 here is CASSSRDTEAFF. The CDR3 coding sequence is TGTGCCAGCAGTTCCCGCGACACTGAAGCTTTCTTT.

The chain couples TRBV28 to TRBJ1-1, with a weak D call TRBD1 (5 bases). The CDR3 has 12 residues. V was shortened by 7 bases and J by 5 bases, with 11 bases between the two germline ends. Looked up from germline, CDR1 is MDHEN and CDR2 is SYDVKM. For the CDR3, the DNA is TGTGCCAGCAATAAACGGGGGACTGAAGCTTTCTTT. Translating it yields CASNKRGTEAFF. The complete variable domain, with remaining parts taken from reference TRBV28 and TRBJ1-1, reads DVKVTQSSRYLVKRTGEKVFLECVQDMDHENMFWYRQDPGLGLRLIYFSYDVKMKEKGDIPEGYSVSREKKERFSLILESASTNQTSMYLCASNKRGTEAFFGQGTRLTVV.

This chain uses TRBV30 with TRBJ2-1, with 10 bases identical to TRBD2. The junction had 9 bases not matched to a gene; V was cut back by 3 bases and J by 10 bases. The V gene's germline CDR1 is GTSNPN and CDR2 SVGIG (reference sequence). This CDR3 is built from 14 residues. The DNA of the CDR3 is TGTGCCTGGAGGACAGCGGGAGGGCTGAGGGAGCAGTTCTTC. This encodes CAWRTAGGLREQFF.

V and J are TRBV19 and TRBJ2-3; the D gene is possibly TRBD1 (7 bases). Germline assignment: CDR1 LNHDA and CDR2 SQIVND (reference sequence). CDR3 size: 17 residues. The V end was cut by 6 bases, the J end by 0 bases, with 19 bases between. The CDR3 nucleotides are TGTGCCAGTAGCGGAAGGGGGCTAGCGAGAAGCACAGATACGCAGTATTTT. Translated: CASSGRGLARSTDTQYF.

This sequence joins TRBV9 and TRBJ1-4; 10 bases are shared with TRBD1. Germline assignment: CDR1 SGDLS and CDR2 YYNGEE. Trimming at V came to 4 bases and at J to 7 bases, leaving 4 bases not matched to a gene. The CDR3 has 14 residues. The CDR3 sequence: CASSTDRGREKLFF. Written as DNA, the CDR3 is TGTGCCAGCAGCACAGACAGGGGGCGTGAAAAACTGTTTTTT.

V usage is TRBV5-4 and J usage is TRBJ1-2; D possibly corresponds to TRBD1 (6 bases). CDR3 length: 14 residues. V lost 1 base and J 6 bases, leaving 13 bases between the germline ends. From germline, CDR1 is SGHNT and CDR2 YYREEE (reference sequence). The CDR3, as DNA: TGTGCCAGCAGCTTGTACAGGGAGGGCCATGGCTACACCTTC. This encodes CASSLYREGHGYTF.

The chain links TRBV7-2 to TRBJ2-6; no clear D gene. The length of the CDR3 is 15 residues. The germline V and J ends were trimmed by 1 base and 0 bases, with 4 bases remaining between them. The V gene's germline CDR1 is SGHTA and CDR2 FQGNSA. CDR3 nucleotide sequence: TGTGCCAGCAGCTTAGGGATCTCTGGGGCCAACGTCCTGACTTTC. It translates to CASSLGISGANVLTF. Variable domain in full (rest from reference TRBV7-2 and TRBJ2-6): GAGVSQSPSNKVTEKGKDVELRCDPISGHTALYWYRQSLGQGLEFLIYFQGNSAPDKSGLPSDRFSAERTGGSVSTLTIQRTQQEDSAVYLCASSLGISGANVLTFGAGSRLTVL.

This clone was counted between two and nine times. The genes are TRBV11-2 and TRBJ1-3; TRBD1 is a possible D gene (6 bases). The CDR3 contains 15 residues. Trimming cost V 5 bases and J 9 bases, with 20 bases left between them. Germline CDR1 reads SGHAT; CDR2 reads FQNNGV. CDR3 bases: TGTGCCAGCAGCCTCACCGGCGGGGGCCAGGGCACCATATATTTT. Translated: CASSLTGGGQGTIYF.

Only a few counts were recorded for this clone. The chain uses TRBV19 and TRBJ1-5; 7 bases match TRBD1. CDR1 is LNHDA and CDR2 is SQIVND in the germline V gene (reference sequence). V dropped 7 bases and J dropped 4; count of bases not matched to a gene: 7. This CDR3 is built from 14 residues. CDR3 in DNA: TGTGCCAGTAAAGACGGGACAGCTAATCAGCCCCAGCATTTT. This gives the protein CASKDGTANQPQHF.

This sequence joins TRBV5-8 and TRBJ2-1; no definite D call. The V gene's germline CDR1 is SGHTS and CDR2 YDEGEE. V was pared by 2 bases and J by 2 bases, with 11 bases between. CDR3 length: 15 amino acids. CDR3 sequence reads: CASSFQGSTYNEQFF. The CDR3 nucleotides read TGTGCCAGCAGCTTCCAAGGGTCGACCTACAATGAGCAGTTCTTC. Using reference TRBV5-8 and TRBJ2-1 for the parts outside the CDR3, the full variable domain is EAGVTQSPTHLIKTRGQQATLRCSPISGHTSVYWYQQALGLGLQFLLWYDEGEERNRGNFPPRFSGRQFPNYSSELNVNALELEDSALYLCASSFQGSTYNEQFFGPGTRLTVL.

There are a few counts of this clone. The rearrangement joins TRBV5-1 to TRBJ1-2; TRBD1 might be the D (5 bases). This CDR3 region has 15 residues. In germline, CDR1 is SGHRS, CDR2 YFSETQ. V lost 4 bases to trimming and J lost 8 bases, with 21 bases between them. The CDR3 DNA follows: TGCGCCAGCAGCCTGGAGGGACGGACCTGGGGAGGCTACACCTTC. Translation: CASSLEGRTWGGYTF.